The clone carrying this T cell receptor (beta chain) occurred many times. The data derive from a study of spatial heterogeneity in lung cancer. TCRdb re-called the 5' RACE reads with MiXCR, one entry per CDR3 protein. The sample lists 25,000 or so distinct CDR3 sequences, 4% to 6% seen once, with around 5.5% in the top ten. This CDR3 contains 15 residues. Germline V gene data show CDR1 as SGHTA and CDR2 as FQGTGA. V lost 2 bases to trimming and J lost 4 bases, with 13 bases between them. Time point meaning: sample taken at primary tumor resection. TCRs were sequenced from unsorted whole RNA of tumor, nontumor lung or PBMC. Untreated early-stage non-small cell lung cancer patients, 70 to 85 in total, were the donors.

This rearrangement joins TRBV7-3 to TRBJ2-3; D possibly uses TRBD1 or TRBD2 (5 bases each). Sample: PBMCs, taken at surgery. The sequence derives from a male donor with early-stage non-small cell lung cancer. The CDR3 reads CASSLGTWMADTQYF. The CDR3 region has the DNA TGTGCCAGCAGCTTAGGGACCTGGATGGCAGATACGCAGTATTTT.